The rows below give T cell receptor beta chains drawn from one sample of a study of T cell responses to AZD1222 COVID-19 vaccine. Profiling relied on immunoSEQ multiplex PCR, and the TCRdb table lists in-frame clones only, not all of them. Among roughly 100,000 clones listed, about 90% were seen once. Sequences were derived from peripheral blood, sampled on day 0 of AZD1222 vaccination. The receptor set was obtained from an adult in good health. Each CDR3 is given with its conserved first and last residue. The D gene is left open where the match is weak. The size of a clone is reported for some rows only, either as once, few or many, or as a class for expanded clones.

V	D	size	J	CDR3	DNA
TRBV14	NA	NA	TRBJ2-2	CASSQWDLANTGELFF	TGTGCCAGCAGCCAATGGGATCTGGCGAACACCGGGGAGCTGTTTTTT
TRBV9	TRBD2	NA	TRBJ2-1	CASSVDTSGGYEQFF	TGTGCCAGCAGCGTCGATACTAGCGGGGGATATGAGCAGTTCTTC
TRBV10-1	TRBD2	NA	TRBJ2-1	CASSVTSGSNEQFF	TGCGCCAGCAGTGTCACTAGCGGGAGCAATGAGCAGTTCTTC
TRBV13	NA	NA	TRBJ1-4	CASSLKSMGREKLFF	TGTGCCAGCAGCTTAAAATCGATGGGGCGAGAAAAACTGTTTTTT
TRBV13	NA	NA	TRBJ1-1	CASSPRGGEAFF	TGTGCCAGCAGCCCTCGAGGGGGGGAAGCTTTCTTT
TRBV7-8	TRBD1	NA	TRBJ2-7	CASSSRRGQGAAYEQYF	TGTGCCAGCAGCTCTAGGAGGGGGCAGGGGGCCGCCTACGAGCAGTACTTC
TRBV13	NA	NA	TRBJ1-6	CASSLQGSPLHF	TGTGCCAGCAGCCTCCAAGGTTCACCCCTCCACTTT
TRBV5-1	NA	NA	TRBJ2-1	CASSLAGSGEQFF	TGCGCCAGCAGCTTGGCAGGGTCTGGTGAGCAGTTCTTC
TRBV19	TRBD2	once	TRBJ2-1	CASSILAGGNNEQFF	TGTGCCAGTAGCATACTAGCGGGAGGTAACAATGAGCAGTTCTTC
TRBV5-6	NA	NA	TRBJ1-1	CASSLMGGLATEAFF	TGTGCCAGCAGCTTGATGGGGGGGCTAGCCACTGAAGCTTTCTTT
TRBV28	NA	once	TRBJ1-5	CASSLGPMRGQPQHF	TGTGCCAGCAGTTTGGGGCCGATGAGGGGTCAGCCCCAGCATTTT
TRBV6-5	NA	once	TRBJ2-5	CASRAPQGSGETQYF	TGTGCCAGCCGCGCCCCACAGGGTTCAGGGGAGACCCAGTACTTC
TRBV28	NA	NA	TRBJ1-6	CASSTTRDPYNSPLHF	TGTGCCAGCAGTACGACAAGGGATCCATATAATTCACCCCTCCACTTT
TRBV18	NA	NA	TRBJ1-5	CASSPQGQQPQHF	TGTGCCAGCTCACCACAGGGGCAGCAGCCCCAGCATTTT
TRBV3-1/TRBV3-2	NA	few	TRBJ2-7	CASSHHTGVTIYEQYF	TGTGCCAGCAGCCACCATACAGGAGTCACGATCTACGAGCAGTACTTC
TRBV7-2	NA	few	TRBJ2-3	CASSLAHGDTQYF	TGTGCCAGCAGCTTAGCGCACGGAGATACGCAGTATTTT
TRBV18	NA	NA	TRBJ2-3	CASSPRGFTDTQYF	TGTGCCAGCTCCCCGAGGGGGTTTACAGATACGCAGTATTTT